This entry lists 29 T cell receptor beta chains sequenced from one sample in a study of monozygotic twins with inflammatory bowel disease. With the 5' RACE reads reprocessed, TCRdb shows one record per CDR3 protein and no DNA. The sample yields approximately 330,000 distinct CDR3 sequences, of which the top ten take up approximately 2%. Sequenced material: blood. All receptors derive from a human donor with ulcerative colitis or Crohn's disease, or a healthy co-twin of an affected twin (not recorded which).

The gene calls are TRBV6-6 and TRBJ1-1. In germline, CDR1 is MNHNY, CDR2 SVGAGI (reference sequence). The CDR3 runs to 14 residues. The CDR3 loop reads CASSYRVGHTEAFF.

The J gene is TRBJ2-7, the V gene TRBV20-1; TCRdb proposes TRBD2, but this gene call is untestable without DNA. The CDR3 spans 16 residues. Germline V gene sequence: CDR1 DFQATT, CDR2 SNEGSKA (reference sequence). CDR3 amino acids: CSARSVFLAGVREQYF.

This chain connects TRBV29-1 to TRBJ1-1; without DNA, the TCRdb call of TRBD1 cannot be checked. The germline V gene encodes CDR1 SQVTM and CDR2 ANQGSEA. This CDR3 has 14 amino acids. CDR3 amino acids: CSVAPGQRNTEAFF. The full variable domain, with the rest looked up from reference TRBV29-1 and TRBJ1-1, is SAVISQKPSRDICQRGTSLTIQCQVDSQVTMMFWYRQQPGQSLTLIATANQGSEATYESGFVIDKFPISRPNLTFSTLTVSNMSPEDSSIYLCSVAPGQRNTEAFFGQGTRLTVV.

The J gene is TRBJ2-7, the V gene TRBV4-1; the D gene TCRdb calls, TRBD1, cannot be checked with no DNA. The germline V gene encodes CDR1 MGHRA and CDR2 YSYEKL. The CDR3 length is 13 residues. The CDR3 loop is CASSPPTDYEQYF.

The chain couples TRBV5-1 to TRBJ2-3; the D gene TCRdb calls, TRBD1, cannot be checked with no DNA. The CDR3 covers 15 residues. Germline CDR1 SGHRS, CDR2 YFSETQ. The CDR3 loop is CASSSGGVSTDTQYF.

This sequence joins TRBV3-1 and TRBJ2-7. Germline CDR1 is LGHDT and CDR2 is YNNKEL (reference sequence). This CDR3 spans 15 amino acids. Here the CDR3 reads CASSQDPSRSYEQYF.

The CDR3 region is CAISRGPGQVEAFF. This sequence joins TRBV10-3 and TRBJ1-1; the D call of TRBD1 rests on TCRdb alone, since no DNA is present to check it. The CDR3 is 14 residues long. Germline V CDR1 and CDR2: ENHRY, SYGVKD.

The rearrangement joins TRBV5-4 to TRBJ1-5; TCRdb designates TRBD1, a call that cannot be tested without DNA. Germline V gives CDR1 SGHNT, CDR2 YYREEE (reference sequence). This CDR3 is built from 13 residues. The CDR3 reads CASSWGRAGPQHF.

This CDR3 is CASSPPAGTREKLFF. The chain joins TRBV18 to TRBJ1-4; TCRdb lists TRBD1, though no DNA is available to test this call. This CDR3 region has 15 residues. Germline V lookup: CDR1 KGHSH, CDR2 LQKENI.

The chain couples TRBV11-3 to TRBJ2-1; TCRdb's D call, TRBD1, is unchecked because there is no DNA. The CDR3 totals 13 residues. The germline CDR1 and CDR2 sequences are SGHNT and YENEEA. The CDR3 is CASSDRQERVQFF.

V usage is TRBV4-3 and J usage is TRBJ2-3; TCRdb's assignment of TRBD2 cannot be checked, as there is no DNA. Germline V gene sequence: CDR1 LGHNA, CDR2 YSLEER. The CDR3 has 17 residues. This chain's CDR3 is CASSPLLAGALTDTQYF.

This chain links TRBV27 with TRBJ2-7; TCRdb's assignment of TRBD1 cannot be checked, as there is no DNA. In germline, CDR1 is MNHEY, CDR2 SMNVEV (reference sequence). The CDR3 length is 14 residues. The CDR3 spells CASSWTGTFYEQYF.

The chain recombines TRBV12-3 or TRBV12-4 with TRBJ2-7; TCRdb proposes TRBD1, but this gene call is untestable without DNA. CDR3 size: 13 residues. The chain's CDR3 is CASTEGQVYEQYF.

This chain joins TRBV5-1 and TRBJ1-6; the TCRdb D gene call, TRBD1, has no DNA to confirm it. The CDR3 runs to 17 residues. CDR1 and CDR2 from the germline V gene are SGHRS and YFSETQ. CDR3 residues: CASSLAARQGANSPLHF.

The chain couples TRBV7-8 to TRBJ2-7; TCRdb gives TRBD1 as the D gene, but with no DNA this cannot be confirmed. The CDR3 loop spans 15 amino acids. Germline V gives CDR1 SGHVS, CDR2 FQNEAQ. The CDR3 here is CASSPPGQGSYEQYF.

The J gene is TRBJ2-5, the V gene TRBV7-2; the TCRdb call, TRBD1, lacks DNA for checking. Germline-derived CDR1 and CDR2 are SGHTA and FQGNSA. The CDR3 consists of 13 residues. Here the CDR3 reads CASSFRGGETQYF.

The rearrangement joins TRBV6-1 to TRBJ1-4; TCRdb selects TRBD1, and the lack of DNA leaves this call unchecked. The CDR3 extends over 16 amino acids. Germline CDR1 is MNHNS and CDR2 is SASEGT. This CDR3 reads CASTARDKATNEILFF.

CDR3 in amino acids: CSARETQETQYF. The chain couples TRBV20-1 to TRBJ2-5. Germline V gene lookup returns CDR1 DFQATT and CDR2 SNEGSKA (reference sequence). This CDR3 has 12 amino acids.

Its frequency marks this clonotype as medium-sized. V is TRBV7-9 and J is TRBJ2-7. This CDR3 has 13 residues. In germline, CDR1 is SEHNR, CDR2 FQNEAQ (reference sequence). The CDR3 spells CASSLWVLTEQYF.

The chain recombines TRBV5-4 with TRBJ1-2. This CDR3 has 14 residues. CDR1 SGHNT and CDR2 YYREEE come from the germline V gene (reference sequence). The CDR3 protein is CASRPGTAGYGYTF.

V and J are TRBV18 and TRBJ1-2; TCRdb's D gene call, TRBD1, goes unchecked for lack of DNA. The CDR3 consists of 13 residues. The germline CDR1 and CDR2 sequences are KGHSH and LQKENI. CDR3 sequence reads: CASSRDANYGYTF.

The chain links TRBV9 to TRBJ2-1. There are 16 residues in the CDR3. Germline V gene lookup returns CDR1 SGDLS and CDR2 YYNGEE. The CDR3 sequence is CASSQGSSGSYNEQFF.

The chain recombines TRBV15 with TRBJ2-7; TCRdb calls TRBD1, which cannot be checked without DNA. CDR1 LNHNV and CDR2 YYDKDF come from the germline V gene (reference sequence). CDR3 length: 17 residues. The CDR3 loop reads CATSYPDRGESSYEQYF. The entire variable domain, with the rest obtained from reference TRBV15 and TRBJ2-7, is as follows: DAMVIQNPRYQVTQFGKPVTLSCSQTLNHNVMYWYQQKSSQAPKLLFHYYDKDFNNEADTPDNFQSRRPNTSFCFLDIRSPGLGDTAMYLCATSYPDRGESSYEQYFGPGTRLTVT.

The V gene is TRBV6-1, the J gene TRBJ2-2; absent DNA, TCRdb's TRBD2 call cannot be checked. CDR1 MNHNS and CDR2 SASEGT come from the germline V gene. This CDR3 region has 15 residues. The CDR3 loop reads CASRPSGGNTGELFF.

The chain has TRBV5-1 and TRBJ2-5; TCRdb names TRBD1, which stays unverified in the absence of DNA. The CDR3 loop spans 13 amino acids. Germline CDR1 and CDR2: SGHRS and YFSETQ. CDR3 amino acids: CASSLTGKETQYF.

This chain links TRBV5-1 with TRBJ2-1; TCRdb names TRBD1, which stays unverified in the absence of DNA. The CDR3 contains 15 residues. Germline V gene data show CDR1 as SGHRS and CDR2 as YFSETQ. CDR3 loop: CASSYGQGAFGEQFF.

The rearrangement uses TRBV2 and TRBJ1-1. This CDR3 spans 14 amino acids. CDR1 is SNHLY, CDR2 FYNNEI, per germline. The CDR3 here is CASSGAERGTEAFF.

This sequence joins TRBV5-1 and TRBJ2-3; TCRdb reports TRBD2, a call that lacks DNA to check it against. The CDR3 spans 19 residues. Germline V gene data show CDR1 as SGHRS and CDR2 as YFSETQ. The CDR3 is CASSLPLGLAGAYTDTQYF.

The rearrangement joins TRBV4-1 to TRBJ1-2. This CDR3 is 16 amino acids long. The V gene's germline CDR1 is MGHRA and CDR2 YSYEKL. The CDR3 loop is CASSPLVTTYTYGYTF.